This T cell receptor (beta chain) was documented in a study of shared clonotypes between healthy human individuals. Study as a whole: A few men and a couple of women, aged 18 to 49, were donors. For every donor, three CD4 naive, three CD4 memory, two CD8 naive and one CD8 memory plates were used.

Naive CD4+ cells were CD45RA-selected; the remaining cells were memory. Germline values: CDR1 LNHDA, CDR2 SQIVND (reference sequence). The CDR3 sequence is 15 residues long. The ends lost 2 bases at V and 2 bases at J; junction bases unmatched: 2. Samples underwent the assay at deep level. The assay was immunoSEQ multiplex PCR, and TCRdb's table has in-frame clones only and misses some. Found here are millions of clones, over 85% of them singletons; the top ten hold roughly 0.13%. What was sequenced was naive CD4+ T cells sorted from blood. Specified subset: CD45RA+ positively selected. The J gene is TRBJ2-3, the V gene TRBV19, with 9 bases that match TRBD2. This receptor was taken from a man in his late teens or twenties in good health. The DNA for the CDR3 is TGTGCCAGTAGTATACTAGCGGGGAACACAGATACGCAGTATTTT. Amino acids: CASSILAGNTDTQYF.